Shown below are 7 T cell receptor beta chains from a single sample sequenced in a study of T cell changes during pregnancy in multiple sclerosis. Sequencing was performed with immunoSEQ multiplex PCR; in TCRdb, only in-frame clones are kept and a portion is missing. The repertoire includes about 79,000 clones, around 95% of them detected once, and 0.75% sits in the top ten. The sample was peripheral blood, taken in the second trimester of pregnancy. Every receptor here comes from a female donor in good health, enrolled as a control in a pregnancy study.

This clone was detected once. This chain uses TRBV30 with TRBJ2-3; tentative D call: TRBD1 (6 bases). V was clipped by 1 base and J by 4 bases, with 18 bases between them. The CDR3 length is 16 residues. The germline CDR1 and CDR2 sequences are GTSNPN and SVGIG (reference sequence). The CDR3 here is CAWSEAGVWSADTQYF. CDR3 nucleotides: TGTGCCTGGAGTGAGGCAGGGGTATGGTCGGCAGATACGCAGTATTTT.

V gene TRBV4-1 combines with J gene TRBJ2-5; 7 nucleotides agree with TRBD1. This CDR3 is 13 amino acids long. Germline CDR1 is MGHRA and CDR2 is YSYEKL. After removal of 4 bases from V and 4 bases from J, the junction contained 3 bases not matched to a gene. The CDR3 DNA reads TGCGCCAGCAGCCCGACAGGGATAGAGACCCAGTACTTC. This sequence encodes CASSPTGIETQYF.

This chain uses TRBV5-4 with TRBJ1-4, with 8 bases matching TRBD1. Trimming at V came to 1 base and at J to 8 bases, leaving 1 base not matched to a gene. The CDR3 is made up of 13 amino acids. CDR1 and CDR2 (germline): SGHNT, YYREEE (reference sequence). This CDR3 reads CASSLTGGEKLFF. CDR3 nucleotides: TGTGCCAGCAGCTTGACAGGGGGGGAAAAACTGTTTTTT.

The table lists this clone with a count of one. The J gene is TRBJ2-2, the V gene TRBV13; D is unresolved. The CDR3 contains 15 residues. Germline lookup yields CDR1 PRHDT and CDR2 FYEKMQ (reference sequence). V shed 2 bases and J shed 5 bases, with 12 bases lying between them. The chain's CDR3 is CASSLLREWTGELFF. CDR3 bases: TGTGCCAGCAGCTTATTACGAGAGTGGACCGGGGAGCTGTTTTTT.

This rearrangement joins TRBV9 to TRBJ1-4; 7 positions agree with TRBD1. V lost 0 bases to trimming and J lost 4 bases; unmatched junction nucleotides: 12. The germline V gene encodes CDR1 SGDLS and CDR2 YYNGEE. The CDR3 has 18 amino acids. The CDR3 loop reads CASSVVDRAELGNEKLFF. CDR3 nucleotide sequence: TGTGCCAGCAGCGTAGTTGACAGGGCAGAATTAGGTAATGAAAAACTGTTTTTT.

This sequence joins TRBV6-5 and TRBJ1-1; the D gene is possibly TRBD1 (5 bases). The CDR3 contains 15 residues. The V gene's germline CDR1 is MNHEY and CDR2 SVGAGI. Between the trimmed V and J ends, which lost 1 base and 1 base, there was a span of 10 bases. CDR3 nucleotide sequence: TGTGCCAGCAGTTACTGGGGCAGGCGGAACACTGAAGCTTTCTTT. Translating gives CASSYWGRRNTEAFF.

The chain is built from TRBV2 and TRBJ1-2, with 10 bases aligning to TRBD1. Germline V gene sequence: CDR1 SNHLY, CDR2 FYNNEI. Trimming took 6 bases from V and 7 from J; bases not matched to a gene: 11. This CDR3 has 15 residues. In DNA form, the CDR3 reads TGTGCCAGCAGCGAAACTGACAGGGGGCTTGCTGGCTACACCTTC. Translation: CASSETDRGLAGYTF.